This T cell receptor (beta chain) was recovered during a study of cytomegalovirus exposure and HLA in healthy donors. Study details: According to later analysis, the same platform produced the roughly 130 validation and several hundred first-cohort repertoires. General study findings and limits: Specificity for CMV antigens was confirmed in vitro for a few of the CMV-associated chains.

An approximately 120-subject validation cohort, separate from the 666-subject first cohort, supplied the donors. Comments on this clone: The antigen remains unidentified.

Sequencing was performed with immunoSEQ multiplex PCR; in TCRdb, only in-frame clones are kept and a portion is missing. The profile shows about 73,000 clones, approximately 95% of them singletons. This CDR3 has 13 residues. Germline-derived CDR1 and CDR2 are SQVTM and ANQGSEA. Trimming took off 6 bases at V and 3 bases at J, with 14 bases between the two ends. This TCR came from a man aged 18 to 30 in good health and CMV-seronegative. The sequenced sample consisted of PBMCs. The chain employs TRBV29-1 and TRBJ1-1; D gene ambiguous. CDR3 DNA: TGCAGCGTCGGCAGCGGGCGGGACACTGAAGCTTTCTTT. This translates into CSVGSGRDTEAFF.